This section outlines one T cell receptor beta chain sequence together with its context. Its antigen remains unidentified. This specimen comes from a study of shared clonotypes between healthy human individuals. Only CD45RO-negative cells positively selected for CCR7 counted as naive CD8 cells, so terminally differentiated effector memory CD45RA+ cells were excluded. General study points: Sharing across four donors was highest in naive CD4 (around 5%) and lowest in memory CD8 (roughly 0.4%). Among donors, clonotype sharing was expected to be affected by sequencing depth.

Germline lookup yields CDR1 SGDLS and CDR2 YYNGEE. This CDR3 spans 16 amino acids. Trimming stripped 0 bases from V and 1 base from J, with 11 bases between. The table came from immunoSEQ multiplex PCR; TCRdb's copy has only in-frame clones and leaves some out. Seen here are hundreds of thousands of clones, 95% to 96% observed once, and the top ten hold roughly 0.1%. The sample comprised naive CD8+ T cells sorted from blood. The chain joins TRBV9 to TRBJ1-5; a possible D gene is TRBD1 (6 bases). The receptor's source is a woman aged 25 to 39 in good health. The CDR3 DNA is TGTGCCAGCAGCGTAGACGGGGGGGCAAGCAATCAGCCCCAGCATTTT. The encoded protein is CASSVDGGASNQPQHF.